This is a list of T cell receptor beta chains from one sample in a study of regulatory T cells in long-lasting Graves disease. One entry per CDR3 protein results from TCRdb running MiXCR on the multiplex PCR reads. This sample carries almost 450,000 distinct CDR3 sequences, over 15% of them seen once, and the ten largest clones take 9.5% to 12%. The sample was also linked to a second study, of T cells in Graves' hyperthyroidism and ophthalmopathy.

The sequenced sample was peripheral blood mononuclear cells (PBMCs), obtained at new diagnosis, from a patient treated with antithyroid drugs. Receptor source: a woman aged 30 to 39 with Graves disease. The CDR3 runs from the conserved cysteine through the conserved F or W. A D gene is named only where the DNA matches it firmly. Clone size, where shown, is once, few, many, or a class for clones that have expanded.

cdr3_aa	cdr3_nt	clone_size	d_call	v_call	j_call	cdr3_length
CASSRLSGRFTYEQYF	TGTGCCAGCAGTCGCCTAAGCGGGAGGTTCACCTACGAGCAGTACTTC	many	TRBD2	TRBV27	TRBJ2-7	16
CASSNRPGLAGGEQYF	TGCGCCAGCAGCAATAGACCGGGACTAGCAGGGGGGGAGCAGTACTTC	few	TRBD2	TRBV5-1	TRBJ2-7	16
CATSSRDRSETQYF	TGTGCCACCAGCAGTAGAGACAGATCAGAGACCCAGTACTTC	many	NA	TRBV15	TRBJ2-5	14
CASSSDSHYEQYF	TGTGCCAGCAGTTCCGACAGCCACTACGAGCAGTACTTC	NA	NA	TRBV27	TRBJ2-7	13
CASISDRKETQYF	TGTGCCAGCATTTCGGACAGGAAAGAGACCCAGTACTTC	NA	TRBD1	TRBV2	TRBJ2-5	13
CASSLEQQTRTDTQYF	TGCGCCAGCAGCTTAGAACAACAGACCCGCACAGATACGCAGTATTTT	NA	NA	TRBV5-1	TRBJ2-3	16
CASSREGTDTQYF	TGTGCCAGCAGTCGAGAGGGGACAGATACGCAGTATTTT	many	NA	TRBV12-3/TRBV12-4	TRBJ2-3	13
CASSSRPGKSSYEQYF	TGTGCCAGCAGTTCCCGTCCGGGAAAGAGCTCCTACGAGCAGTACTTC	many	NA	TRBV27	TRBJ2-7	16
CASSPAGETQYF	TGTGCCAGCAGTCCCGCGGGGGAGACCCAGTACTTC	many	NA	TRBV12-3/TRBV12-4	TRBJ2-5	12
CASSEDVQGGETQYF	TGTGCCAGCAGTGAAGATGTGCAGGGGGGGGAGACCCAGTACTTC	many	NA	TRBV2	TRBJ2-5	15
CATSEYLNYGYTF	TGTGCCACCAGCGAGTACCTTAACTATGGCTACACCTTC	many	NA	TRBV15	TRBJ1-2	13
CASSSMDRKEAFF	TGTGCCAGCAGTTCCATGGACAGAAAAGAAGCTTTCTTT	NA	NA	TRBV6-2/TRBV6-3	TRBJ1-1	13
CASSTTANYGYTF	TGTGCCAGCAGCACTACAGCTAACTATGGCTACACCTTC	NA	NA	TRBV27	TRBJ1-2	13
CASGGAAYYTDTQYF	TGTGCCAGCGGGGGAGCGGCCTATTACACAGATACGCAGTATTTT	many	NA	TRBV3-1	TRBJ2-3	15
CASTLGVSGNQPQHF	TGTGCCAGCACCCTAGGAGTTTCAGGCAATCAGCCCCAGCATTTT	many	NA	TRBV28	TRBJ1-5	15
CASSLSGTGVEENTEAFF	TGTGCCAGCAGTTTATCCGGGACAGGGGTGGAGGAGAACACTGAAGCTTTCTTT	NA	TRBD1	TRBV28	TRBJ1-1	18
CASIGQAKMNTEAFF	TGTGCCAGTATCGGACAGGCAAAAATGAACACTGAAGCTTTCTTT	many	TRBD1	TRBV19	TRBJ1-1	15
CATSPPRQGSGANVLTF	TGTGCCACCAGTCCACCAAGACAGGGGTCTGGGGCCAACGTCCTGACTTTC	many	TRBD1	TRBV15	TRBJ2-6	17
CASSKGGQAPHYEAFF	TGTGCCAGCAGCAAAGGGGGACAGGCACCCCACTATGAAGCTTTCTTT	many	TRBD1	TRBV7-2	TRBJ1-1	16
CASSTSGTISYEQFF	TGTGCCAGTAGTACATCCGGGACGATTTCCTACGAGCAGTTCTTC	NA	NA	TRBV19	TRBJ2-1	15
CADNERHTDTQYF	TGTGCCGACAATGAGCGTCACACAGATACGCAGTATTTT	NA	NA	TRBV2	TRBJ2-3	13
CASSLIGGTGQPQHF	TGTGCCAGCAGTTTGATAGGGGGAACGGGTCAGCCCCAGCATTTT	many	NA	TRBV27	TRBJ1-5	15
CSTTRGAGERKTQYF	TGCAGTACGACCCGGGGTGCGGGAGAGAGGAAGACCCAGTACTTC	NA	TRBD2	TRBV20-1	TRBJ2-5	15
CASSLGQGGSLGCTF	TGCGCCAGCAGCTTGGGGCAGGGTGGATCGTTAGGCTGCACCTTC	NA	NA	TRBV5-1	TRBJ1-2	15
CASSEWGRPTGQYEQYF	TGCGCCAGCAGTGAGTGGGGAAGGCCGACAGGGCAGTACGAGCAGTACTTC	NA	TRBD1	TRBV10-2	TRBJ2-7	17
CSVYRTGQETQYF	TGCAGCGTTTATAGGACAGGCCAAGAGACCCAGTACTTC	few	TRBD1	TRBV29-1	TRBJ2-5	13
CASSFYICSARDLNRAGYGYTF	NA	NA	NA	TRBV7-2	TRBJ1-2	22
CASRGALQETQYF	TGTGCCAGTAGAGGGGCTCTCCAAGAGACCCAGTACTTC	many	NA	TRBV19	TRBJ2-5	13
CASSSKTSGNNEQFF	TGTGCCAGCAGTTCCAAGACTAGCGGTAACAATGAGCAGTTCTTC	NA	TRBD2	TRBV28	TRBJ2-1	15
CASTPIRVGYNEQFF	TGTGCCAGCACCCCGATAAGGGTCGGTTACAATGAGCAGTTCTTC	many	NA	TRBV7-8	TRBJ2-1	15
CASSLGRRSYEQYF	TGTGCCAGCAGTTTAGGTCGGCGGTCCTACGAGCAGTACTTC	many	NA	TRBV27	TRBJ2-7	14
CASRDRAGGLETQYF	TGTGCCAGCAGAGACCGGGCGGGAGGGCTGGAGACCCAGTACTTC	many	TRBD2	TRBV5-8	TRBJ2-5	15
CASSSGGGLQYEQYF	TGTGCCAGCAGTTCGGGAGGGGGGTTGCAGTACGAGCAGTACTTC	many	TRBD2	TRBV27	TRBJ2-7	15
CASSPVVASNEQFF	TGCGCCAGCAGCCCCGTTGTGGCAAGCAATGAGCAGTTCTTC	NA	NA	TRBV5-1	TRBJ2-1	14
CSAAGAASNQPQHF	TGCAGTGCCGCAGGAGCAGCGAGCAATCAGCCCCAGCATTTT	NA	NA	TRBV20-1	TRBJ1-5	14
CATSDTGHQNIQYF	TGTGCCACCAGTGACACGGGACACCAAAACATTCAGTACTTC	many	NA	TRBV24-1	TRBJ2-4	14
CATPRDPGGGDTQYF	TGTGCCACACCCCGGGACCCCGGCGGCGGAGATACGCAGTATTTT	NA	NA	TRBV2	TRBJ2-3	15
CASSYILGDGYTF	TGTGCCAGCAGCTATATATTAGGGGATGGCTACACCTTC	few	NA	TRBV5-8	TRBJ1-2	13
CSARGGRQISYEQYF	TGCAGTGCTAGAGGCGGGAGGCAAATCTCCTACGAGCAGTACTTC	many	TRBD2	TRBV20-1	TRBJ2-7	15
CASSPGPWDPDNEQFF	TGTGCCAGCAGCCCAGGGCCATGGGATCCCGACAATGAGCAGTTCTTC	many	NA	TRBV7-2	TRBJ2-1	16
CASGRGGYEQYF	TGTGCCAGCGGCCGGGGGGGTTACGAGCAGTACTTC	many	TRBD2	TRBV6-1	TRBJ2-7	12
CASSPGTGGDIEQFF	TGTGCCAGCAGCCCAGGGACAGGGGGAGATATTGAGCAGTTCTTC	many	TRBD1	TRBV11-2	TRBJ2-1	15
CSASEQQNTEAFF	TGCAGTGCTAGTGAACAACAGAACACTGAAGCTTTCTTT	many	NA	TRBV20-1	TRBJ1-1	13
CASSPEGTGNTEAFF	TGTGCCAGCAGCCCAGAGGGGACAGGTAACACTGAAGCTTTCTTT	few	TRBD1	TRBV7-9	TRBJ1-1	15
CASSIQGGTYGYTF	TGTGCCAGTAGTATCCAGGGAGGAACCTATGGCTACACCTTC	few	NA	TRBV19	TRBJ1-2	14
CASSIRAEGGYTF	TGTGCCAGTAGTATAAGGGCAGAAGGCGGCTACACCTTC	few	NA	TRBV19	TRBJ1-2	13
CASSLAGYVNTEAFF	TGTGCCAGCAGTTTAGCAGGGTACGTGAACACTGAAGCTTTCTTT	many	NA	TRBV28	TRBJ1-1	15
CASRPRLAGGREQYF	TGTGCCAGCAGACCTCGACTAGCGGGAGGGCGTGAGCAGTACTTC	many	TRBD2	TRBV7-2	TRBJ2-7	15
CASKGQADYNEQFF	TGTGCCAGCAAGGGACAGGCGGATTACAATGAGCAGTTCTTC	many	TRBD1	TRBV7-2	TRBJ2-1	14
CASSLNLGQEGDTGELFF	TGTGCCAGCAGTCTAAACCTCGGACAGGAGGGGGACACCGGGGAGCTGTTTTTT	many	NA	TRBV28	TRBJ2-2	18
CATGAGRYTEAFF	TGTGCCACGGGGGCAGGCCGGTACACTGAAGCTTTCTTT	many	NA	TRBV6-1	TRBJ1-1	13
CASSQRDSSYGYTF	TGTGCCAGCAGCCAGAGGGACAGTTCCTATGGCTACACCTTC	many	TRBD1	TRBV7-8	TRBJ1-2	14
CASSQDGGRALVYEQFF	TGCGCCAGCAGCCAAGATGGCGGGAGGGCTTTAGTCTATGAGCAGTTCTTC	many	TRBD2	TRBV4-1	TRBJ2-1	17
CASSLDRRNTGELFF	TGTGCCAGCAGCTTAGACAGACGGAACACCGGGGAGCTGTTTTTT	many	NA	TRBV7-9	TRBJ2-2	15